The T cell receptor beta chain under discussion was sequenced for a study of OX40 agonist ivuxolimab in advanced cancers. In the study overall: Patients received ivuxolimab, an agonistic anti-OX40 (CD134) antibody. Patients were infused with ivuxolimab every 2 weeks at 0.01 to 10 mg/kg. Head and neck, renal cell, melanoma or hepatocellular carcinoma were the cancers that dose-escalation patients had. Overall study results and limits: Relative to CD4+, CD8+ T cells held more expanded clones on average.

A remark on this clone: Its antigen is unidentified.

CDR1 and CDR2 (germline): MGHRA, YSYEKL. This CDR3 comprises 18 residues. Trimming removed 0 bases from V and 3 bases from J, with 21 bases in between. Repertoires were generated with immunoSEQ multiplex PCR, while TCRdb's copy carries only in-frame clones and drops some. The repertoire holds 35,000 to 45,000 clones, with roughly 82% as singletons. The clonotype was recovered from an adult with an advanced solid tumor such as melanoma, head and neck, liver or kidney cancer. This chain joins TRBV4-1 and TRBJ2-7; tentatively, D is TRBD1 (6 bases). The specimen was CD4+ or CD8+ T cells sorted from blood, collected in a trial of the OX40 agonist ivuxolimab. The DNA for the CDR3 is TGCGCCAGCAGCCAAGATAGTTTTATTCGGGACAACAACTACGAGCAGTACTTC. Amino acids: CASSQDSFIRDNNYEQYF.